The clone carrying this T cell receptor beta chain was seen a handful of times. The table came from immunoSEQ multiplex PCR; TCRdb's copy has only in-frame clones and leaves some out. The data contain roughly 8,800 clones, 60% to 80% of them singletons. This sample was taken from a study of T cell clones after liver transplantation. Study context: Samples came from ITN030ST, which attempted immunosuppression withdrawal within 2 years of liver transplantation. Post-transplant blood was tracked for graft-donor-reactive T cell clones identified in a pre-transplant mixed lymphocyte reaction.

Germline lookup yields CDR1 LGHNA and CDR2 YSLEER. The length of the CDR3 is 15 residues. Trimming left V 0 bases short and J 0 bases short, with 6 bases between. The receptor was isolated from a human donor who received a liver transplant. Material: CD8+ T cells from blood, obtained before liver transplant. The chain is built from TRBV4-3 and TRBJ1-5; D is undetermined. CDR3 bases: TGCGCCAGCAGCCAAGATGTACTTAGCAATCAGCCCCAGCATTTT. This codes for CASSQDVLSNQPQHF.